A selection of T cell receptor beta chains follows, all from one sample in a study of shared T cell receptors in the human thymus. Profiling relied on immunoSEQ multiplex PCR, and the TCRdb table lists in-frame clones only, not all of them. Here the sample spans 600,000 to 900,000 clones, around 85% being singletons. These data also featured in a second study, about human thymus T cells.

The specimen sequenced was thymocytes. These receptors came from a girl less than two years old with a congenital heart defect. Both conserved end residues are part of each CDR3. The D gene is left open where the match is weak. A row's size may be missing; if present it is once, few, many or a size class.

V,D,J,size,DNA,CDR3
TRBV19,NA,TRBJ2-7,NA,TGTGCCAGTAGTGCGGGATTTTACTACGAGCAGTACTTC,CASSAGFYYEQYF
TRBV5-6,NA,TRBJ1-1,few,TGTGCCAGCAGCTTGGGGGAGGAACTATGGTACACTGAAGCTTTCTTT,CASSLGEELWYTEAFF
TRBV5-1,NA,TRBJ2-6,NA,TGCGCCAGCAGCCCACGACACGTTGCCAACGTCCTGACTTTC,CASSPRHVANVLTF
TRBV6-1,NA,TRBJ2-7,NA,TGTGCCAGCAGGAAGGAGCGGTCTCCCTACGAGCAGTACTTC,CASRKERSPYEQYF
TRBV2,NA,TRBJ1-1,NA,TGTGCCAGCAATCCAATCAACAGGAAGAGGAACACTGAAGCTTTCTTT,CASNPINRKRNTEAFF
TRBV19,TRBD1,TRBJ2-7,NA,TGTGCCAGTTGCCCCCGGGACAGGGACGTCGACGAGCAGTACTTC,CASCPRDRDVDEQYF
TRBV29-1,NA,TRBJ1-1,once,TGCATCGTCAGGGGCGCCCCCGATAACACTGAAGCTTTCTTT,CIVRGAPDNTEAFF
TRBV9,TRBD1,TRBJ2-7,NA,TGTGCCAGCAGCCCCCCAGGGACAGTCGAGCAGTACTTC,CASSPPGTVEQYF
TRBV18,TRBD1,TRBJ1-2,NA,TGTGCCAGCTCCCCCGGGACAGGCTCCCTTTATGGCTACACCTTC,CASSPGTGSLYGYTF
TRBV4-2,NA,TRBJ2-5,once,TGTGCCAGCAGCCTAGGAGAAGAAGAGACCCAGTACTTC,CASSLGEEETQYF
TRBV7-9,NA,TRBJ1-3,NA,TGTGCCAGCAGCTTAGGGGCAGGGCACGGAAACACCATATATTTT,CASSLGAGHGNTIYF
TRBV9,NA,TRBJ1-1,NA,TGTGCCAGCAGCGGGTATTCTCTTTCGGGAGCTCGGGTGAACACTGAAGCTTTCTTT,CASSGYSLSGARVNTEAFF
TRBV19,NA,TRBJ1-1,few,TGTGCCAGTAGTATAGCCCCGAGGACAGTAAGGTCCGACACTGAAGCTTTCTTT,CASSIAPRTVRSDTEAFF
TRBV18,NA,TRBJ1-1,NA,TGTGCCAGCTCACTGGGACAACACACTGAAGCTTTCTTT,CASSLGQHTEAFF
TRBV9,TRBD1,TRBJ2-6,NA,TGTGCCAGCAGCGGGAACAGGGGGATCGTGGTCGGGGCCAACGTCCTGACTTTC,CASSGNRGIVVGANVLTF
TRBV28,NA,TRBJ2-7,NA,TGTGCCAGCAGTTCCAGTACAGGGTATCCCTACGAGCAGTACTTC,CASSSSTGYPYEQYF
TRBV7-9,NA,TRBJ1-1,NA,TGTGCCAGCAGCTCCAGAAGTCTTCCACAGCAATCTAACACTGAAGCTTTCTTT,CASSSRSLPQQSNTEAFF
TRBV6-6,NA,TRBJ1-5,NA,TGTGCCAGCAGTTACGGAATCCGCGGGGGAGGACAGCCCCAGCATTTT,CASSYGIRGGGQPQHF
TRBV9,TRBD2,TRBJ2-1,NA,TGTGCCAGCAGCGTAAGATACGGGGGGAATGAGCAGTTCTTC,CASSVRYGGNEQFF
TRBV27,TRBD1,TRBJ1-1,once,TGTGCCAGCAGTTTATTGGACAGGGGTCTCAACACTGAAGCTTTCTTT,CASSLLDRGLNTEAFF
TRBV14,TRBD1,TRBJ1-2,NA,TGTGCCAGCAGCCCTATACCCCAGGGGGCCTATGGCTACACCTTC,CASSPIPQGAYGYTF
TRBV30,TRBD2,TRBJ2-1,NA,TGTGCCTGGAGTGACAATGGACTAGCGGGGAAAAACTACAATGAGCAGTTCTTC,CAWSDNGLAGKNYNEQFF
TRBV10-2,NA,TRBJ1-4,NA,TGCGCCAGCACTCAGACAAATGAAAAACTGTTTTTT,CASTQTNEKLFF
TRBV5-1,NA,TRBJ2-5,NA,TGCGCCAGCAGCTTGGCCAGGGGAGAGACCCAGTACTTC,CASSLARGETQYF
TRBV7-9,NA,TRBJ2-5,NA,TGTGCCAGCAGCTTAACGGCCGAGGGAGAGACCCAGTACTTC,CASSLTAEGETQYF
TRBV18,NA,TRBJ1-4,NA,TGTGCCAGCTCGCGTACTAAAACTAATGAAAAACTGTTTTTT,CASSRTKTNEKLFF
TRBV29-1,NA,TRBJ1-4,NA,TGCAGCGTTGAGGGGCAGGGACTTGAAAAACTGTTTTTT,CSVEGQGLEKLFF
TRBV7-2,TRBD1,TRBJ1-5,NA,TGTGCCAGCAGCCCATTAACAGGGGCCGCCAATCAGCCCCAGCATTTT,CASSPLTGAANQPQHF
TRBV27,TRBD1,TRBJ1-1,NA,TGTGCCAGCAGTCCGAACCTCCCGCCGCCGGGACAGGGAACTGGCAAGGGCCTGAACACTGAAGCTTTCTTT,CASSPNLPPPGQGTGKGLNTEAFF
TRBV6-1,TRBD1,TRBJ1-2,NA,TGTGCCAGCAGGATACAGGGGAAGGGGCATGGCTACACCTTC,CASRIQGKGHGYTF
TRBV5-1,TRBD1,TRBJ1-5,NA,TGCGCCAGCAGCCGGACAGGACTCAGCAATCAGCCCCAGCATTTT,CASSRTGLSNQPQHF
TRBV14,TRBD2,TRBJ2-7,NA,TGTGCCAGCAGCCACAGACTAGCGGGCCCCCCCCACGAGCAGTACTTC,CASSHRLAGPPHEQYF
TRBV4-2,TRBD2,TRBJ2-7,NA,TGTGCCAGCAGCCAAGATAGGCGGTCGGGGGGGCCAGGTTACGAGCAGTACTTC,CASSQDRRSGGPGYEQYF
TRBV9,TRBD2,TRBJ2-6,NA,TGTGCCAGCGGGGGGGGATTCCTCTCTGGGGCCAACGTCCTGACTTTC,CASGGGFLSGANVLTF
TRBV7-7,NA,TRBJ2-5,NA,TGTGCTAGCAGCCCCTTGGGGTGGGAGCAAGAGACCCAGTACTTC,CASSPLGWEQETQYF
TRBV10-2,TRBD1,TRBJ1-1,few,TGCGCCAGCAGGGCTGGGGACAGAATGAACACTGAAGCTTTCTTT,CASRAGDRMNTEAFF
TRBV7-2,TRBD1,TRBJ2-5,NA,TGTGCCAGCAGCCCGGGACAGGGTAGAAACAAGTCGCCCCAAGAGACCCAGTACTTC,CASSPGQGRNKSPQETQYF
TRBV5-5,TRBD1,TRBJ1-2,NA,TGTGCCAGCAGCGTAGGGACAGGGCCTTATGGCTACACCTTC,CASSVGTGPYGYTF